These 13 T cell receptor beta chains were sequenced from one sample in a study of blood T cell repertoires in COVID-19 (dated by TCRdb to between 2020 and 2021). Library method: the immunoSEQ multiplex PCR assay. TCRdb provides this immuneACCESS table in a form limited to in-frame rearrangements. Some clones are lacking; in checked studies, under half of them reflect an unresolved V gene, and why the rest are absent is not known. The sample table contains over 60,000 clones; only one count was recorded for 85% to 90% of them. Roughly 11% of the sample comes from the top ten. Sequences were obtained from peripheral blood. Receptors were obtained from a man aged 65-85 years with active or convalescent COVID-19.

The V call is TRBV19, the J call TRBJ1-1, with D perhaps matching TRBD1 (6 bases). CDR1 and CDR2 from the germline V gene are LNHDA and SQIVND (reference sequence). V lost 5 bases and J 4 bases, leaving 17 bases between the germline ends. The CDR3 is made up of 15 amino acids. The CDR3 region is CASSLHRDWGTEAFF. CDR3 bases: TGTGCCAGTAGTCTCCACAGGGATTGGGGCACTGAAGCTTTCTTT.

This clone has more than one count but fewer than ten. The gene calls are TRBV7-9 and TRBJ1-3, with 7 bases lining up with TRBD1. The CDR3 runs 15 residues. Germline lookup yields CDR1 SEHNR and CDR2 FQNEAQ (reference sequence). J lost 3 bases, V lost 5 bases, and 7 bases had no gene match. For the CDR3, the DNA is TGTGCCAGCAGCCCGGGGACAGAATTTGGAAACACCATATATTTT. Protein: CASSPGTEFGNTIYF.

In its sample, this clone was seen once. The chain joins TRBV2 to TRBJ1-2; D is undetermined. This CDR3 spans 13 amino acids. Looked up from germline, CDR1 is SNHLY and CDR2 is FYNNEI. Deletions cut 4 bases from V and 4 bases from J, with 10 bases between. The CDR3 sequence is CASSGQAGYGYTF. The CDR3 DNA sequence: TGTGCCAGCAGTGGTCAGGCGGGCTATGGCTACACCTTC.

CDR3 protein: CASSENSGAWYNEQFF. DNA for the CDR3: TGTGCCAGCAGCGAAAATAGCGGGGCGTGGTACAATGAGCAGTTCTTC. V is TRBV7-9 and J is TRBJ2-1; the match to TRBD2 covers 8 bases. V trimming: 5 bases; J trimming: 4 bases; junction bases outside the gene matches: 10. Germline values: CDR1 SEHNR, CDR2 FQNEAQ (reference sequence). There are 16 residues in the CDR3. Together with reference TRBV7-9 and TRBJ2-1, the CDR3 gives the full variable domain: DTGVSQNPRHKITKRGQNVTFRCDPISEHNRLYWYRQTLGQGPEFLTYFQNEAQLEKSRLLSDRFSAERPKGSFSTLEIQRTEQGDSAMYLCASSENSGAWYNEQFFGPGTRLTVL.

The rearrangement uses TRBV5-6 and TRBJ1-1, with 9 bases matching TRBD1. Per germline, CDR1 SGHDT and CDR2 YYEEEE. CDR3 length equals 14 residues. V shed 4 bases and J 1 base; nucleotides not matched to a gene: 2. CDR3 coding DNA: TGTGCCAGCAGCATGGGACAGGGGAACACTGAAGCTTTCTTT. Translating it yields CASSMGQGNTEAFF.

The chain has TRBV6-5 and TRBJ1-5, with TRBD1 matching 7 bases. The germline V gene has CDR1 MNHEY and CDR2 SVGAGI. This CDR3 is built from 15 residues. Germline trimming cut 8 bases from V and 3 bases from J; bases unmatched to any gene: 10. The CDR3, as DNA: TGTGCCAGCGAGAGGGAGACAGGGATCAATCAGCCCCAGCATTTT. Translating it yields CASERETGINQPQHF.

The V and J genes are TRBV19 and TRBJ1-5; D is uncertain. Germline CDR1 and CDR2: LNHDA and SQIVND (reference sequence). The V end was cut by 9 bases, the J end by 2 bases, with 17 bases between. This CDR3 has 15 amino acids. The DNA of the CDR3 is TGTGCCAGCTGCCCCGGTGAGGGCGGCAATCAGCCCCAGCATTTT. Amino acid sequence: CASCPGEGGNQPQHF. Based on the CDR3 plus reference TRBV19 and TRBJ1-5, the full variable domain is DGGITQSPKYLFRKEGQNVTLSCEQNLNHDAMYWYRQDPGQGLRLIYYSQIVNDFQKGDIAEGYSVSREKKESFPLTVTSAQKNPTAFYLCASCPGEGGNQPQHFGDGTRLSIL.

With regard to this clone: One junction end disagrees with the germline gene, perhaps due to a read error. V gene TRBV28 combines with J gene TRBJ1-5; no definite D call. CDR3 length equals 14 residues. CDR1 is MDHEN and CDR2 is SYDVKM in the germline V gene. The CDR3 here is CASSLGQADHPQHF. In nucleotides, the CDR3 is TGTGCCAGCAGTTTAGGGCAGGCCGATCACCCCCAGCATTTT.

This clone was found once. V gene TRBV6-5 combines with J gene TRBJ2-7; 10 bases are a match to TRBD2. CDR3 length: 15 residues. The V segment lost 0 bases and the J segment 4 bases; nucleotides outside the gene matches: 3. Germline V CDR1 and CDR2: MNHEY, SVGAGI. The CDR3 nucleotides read TGTGCCAGCAGTTACTCTTTAGCGGGGGGATACGAGCAGTACTTC. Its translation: CASSYSLAGGYEQYF.

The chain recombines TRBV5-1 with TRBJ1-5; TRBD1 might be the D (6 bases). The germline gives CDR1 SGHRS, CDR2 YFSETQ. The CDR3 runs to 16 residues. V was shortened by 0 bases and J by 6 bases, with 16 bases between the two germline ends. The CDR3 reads CASSLGPRGGGQPQHF. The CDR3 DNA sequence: TGCGCCAGCAGCTTGGGGCCGAGGGGGGGCGGTCAGCCCCAGCATTTT.

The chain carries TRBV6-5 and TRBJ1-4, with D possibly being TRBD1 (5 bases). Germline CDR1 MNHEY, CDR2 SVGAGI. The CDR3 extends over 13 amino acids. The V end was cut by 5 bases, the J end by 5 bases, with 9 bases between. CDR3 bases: TGTGCCAGCAGTAAGACAGTCAATGAAAAACTGTTTTTT. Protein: CASSKTVNEKLFF.

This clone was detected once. This CDR3 is CASSRGSAVEQYF. The DNA for the CDR3 is TGCGCCAGCAGCCGGGGGTCGGCGGTCGAGCAGTACTTC. J is TRBJ2-7 and V is TRBV5-1, with D perhaps TRBD2 (6 bases). In germline, CDR1 is SGHRS, CDR2 YFSETQ. Trimming cost V 4 bases and J 6 bases, with 14 bases left between them. The CDR3 totals 13 residues.

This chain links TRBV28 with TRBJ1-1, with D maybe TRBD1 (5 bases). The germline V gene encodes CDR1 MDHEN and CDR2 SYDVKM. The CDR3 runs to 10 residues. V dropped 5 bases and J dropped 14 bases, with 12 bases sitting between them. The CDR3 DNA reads TGTGCCAGCAGTCTCAGACAGCTATTCTTT. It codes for CASSLRQLFF.